This T cell receptor beta chain stems from a study of early T cells in non-severe SARS-CoV-2 infection. Germline V gene lookup returns CDR1 MNHEY and CDR2 SMNVEV (reference sequence). V was trimmed by 2 bases and J by 1 base, leaving 5 bases between them. This CDR3 comprises 13 residues. Attachment of unique molecular identifiers was made to individual cDNA molecules. MiXCR, run by TCRdb on the 5' RACE reads, gives a single entry per CDR3 protein. The sample carries under 45,000 distinct CDR3 sequences, 5.4% recorded once. This clonotype was counted between two and nine times. The chain employs TRBV27 and TRBJ1-1; D is unresolved. Sequencing used whole blood, obtained at baseline. The TCR sequence derives from an adult who was a healthcare worker with PCR-confirmed SARS-CoV-2 infection or an uninfected control (not recorded which). CDR3 in amino acids: CASSLQQNTEAFF. The CDR3 DNA is TGTGCCAGCAGTTTACAACAGAACACTGAAGCTTTCTTT.